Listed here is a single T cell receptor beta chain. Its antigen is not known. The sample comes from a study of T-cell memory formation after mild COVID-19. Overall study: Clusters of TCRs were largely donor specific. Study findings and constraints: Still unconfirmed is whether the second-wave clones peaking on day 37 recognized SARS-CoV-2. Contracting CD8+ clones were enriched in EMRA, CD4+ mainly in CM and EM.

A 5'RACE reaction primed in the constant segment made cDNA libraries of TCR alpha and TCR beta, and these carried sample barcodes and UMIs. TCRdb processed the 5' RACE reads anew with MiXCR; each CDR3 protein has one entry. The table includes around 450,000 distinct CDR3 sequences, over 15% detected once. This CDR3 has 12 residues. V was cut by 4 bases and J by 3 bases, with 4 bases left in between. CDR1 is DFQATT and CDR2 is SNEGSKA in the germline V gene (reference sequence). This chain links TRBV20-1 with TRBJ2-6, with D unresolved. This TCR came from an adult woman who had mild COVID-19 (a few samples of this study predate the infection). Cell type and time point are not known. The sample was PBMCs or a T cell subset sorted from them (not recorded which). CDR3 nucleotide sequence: TGCAGTGCTACCGATGGGGCCAACGTCCTGACTTTC. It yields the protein CSATDGANVLTF.